The 8 T cell receptor beta chains reported below all come from one sample, sequenced in a study of identifying expanded T cells in peripheral blood. Method: immunoSEQ multiplex PCR; TCRdb's copy keeps in-frame clones and lacks some. The data show 70,000 to 95,000 clones, with 70% to 90% seen just once and about 7% held by the top ten. Sequencing was carried out using blood. The receptors were sampled from a person between 18 and 75 years old in good health.

This clone occurred once. The J gene is TRBJ2-2, the V gene TRBV7-8, with D perhaps TRBD1 (6 bases). Trimming removed 5 bases from V and 0 bases from J, with 16 bases in between. CDR3 length: 17 amino acids. Germline V gene data show CDR1 as SGHVS and CDR2 as FQNEAQ. CDR3 in DNA: TGTGCCAGCAGCCTCCGAACAGGGATCGCGAACACCGGGGAGCTGTTTTTT. Its protein is CASSLRTGIANTGELFF.

The chain uses TRBV6-5 and TRBJ2-7; possibly TRBD1 or TRBD2 for D (6 bases each). The CDR3 totals 15 residues. From germline, CDR1 is MNHEY and CDR2 SVGAGI. The germline V and J ends were trimmed by 6 bases and 1 base, with 16 bases remaining between them. This CDR3 is CASSRGGGKSYEQYF. The CDR3 coding sequence is TGTGCCAGCAGCCGCGGAGGGGGGAAATCCTACGAGCAGTACTTC.

The chain links TRBV7-8 to TRBJ1-4; D gene unclear. There are 15 residues in the CDR3. The ends were cut back, 5 bases at V and 8 bases at J, with 18 bases in the middle. Germline V gene data show CDR1 as SGHVS and CDR2 as FQNEAQ. CDR3 coding DNA: TGTGCCAGCAGCCCCGACCTCGTTCTTAGGGAAAAACTGTTTTTT. This translates into CASSPDLVLREKLFF.

This clone has more than one count but fewer than ten. This chain uses TRBV6-5 with TRBJ1-6; possible D gene TRBD1, 6 bases. The V gene lost 2 bases and the J gene lost 10 bases, with 15 bases spanning the gap. The CDR3 is 15 amino acids. CDR1 is MNHEY, CDR2 SVGAGI, per germline. The CDR3 bases are TGTGCCAGCAGTTACGCGGTGTCAGGGGACTCACCCCTCCACTTT. Its protein is CASSYAVSGDSPLHF.

The genes are TRBV19 and TRBJ1-5, with a tentative D call TRBD1 (5 bases). The length of the CDR3 is 15 residues. Trimming cost V 6 bases and J 5 bases, with 17 bases left between them. The germline V gene encodes CDR1 LNHDA and CDR2 SQIVND (reference sequence). The CDR3 spells CASSPVGGTDQPQHF. CDR3 coding DNA: TGTGCCAGTAGCCCGGTAGGAGGGACGGATCAGCCCCAGCATTTT.

The chain uses TRBV29-1 and TRBJ1-2, with a weak D call TRBD1 (5 bases). Trimming took 4 bases from V and 5 from J, leaving 14 bases between them. There are 13 residues in the CDR3. The germline V gene encodes CDR1 SQVTM and CDR2 ANQGSEA. The DNA for the CDR3 is TGCAGCGTTGTTACAGGAACATCGTATGGCTACACCTTC. Translating it yields CSVVTGTSYGYTF.

The sample holds a few counts of this clone. The V call is TRBV30, the J call TRBJ2-7; D possibly corresponds to TRBD2 (5 bases). Per the germline V gene, CDR1 is GTSNPN and CDR2 is SVGIG (reference sequence). V lost 5 bases, J lost 3 bases, and 11 bases lay in between. This CDR3 comprises 12 residues. The CDR3 coding sequence is TGTGCCTGGGGGCCGGGAAGCTACGAGCAGTACTTC. Translating gives CAWGPGSYEQYF. Together with reference TRBV30 and TRBJ2-7, the CDR3 gives the full variable domain: SQTIHQWPATLVQPVGSPLSLECTVEGTSNPNLYWYRQAAGRGLQLLFYSVGIGQISSEVPQNLSASRPQDRQFILSSKKLLLSDSGFYLCAWGPGSYEQYFGPGTRLTVT.

The V call is TRBV27, the J call TRBJ1-1; D is possibly TRBD1 (6 bases). Trimming took off 5 bases at V and 4 bases at J, with 26 bases between the two ends. Germline V gene sequence: CDR1 MNHEY, CDR2 SMNVEV (reference sequence). CDR3 length: 18 residues. The DNA of the CDR3 is TGTGCCAGCAGTCCCCTAATAGGGTGGGGGGGCGTCGGCACTGAAGCTTTCTTT. Translating gives CASSPLIGWGGVGTEAFF.